The present entry profiles one T cell receptor beta chain with its context. The antigen is undetermined. V lost 1 base and J 4 bases, leaving 10 bases between the germline ends. CDR1 and CDR2 from the germline V gene are MNHEY and SMNVEV (reference sequence). The CDR3 covers 14 residues. This entry is derived from a study of cytomegalovirus exposure and HLA in healthy donors. Findings of the study overall: Both high specificity and high sensitivity reportedly marked the classifier's diagnosis of cytomegalovirus status. Many donors carried some public TCRs, although rarity characterized most TCR sequences. The study recorded 150 to 200 TCR beta chains that were cytomegalovirus-associated. Subsequent analysis found a tendency for first-cohort TCR clusters to co-occur within the 120 validation repertoires.

The data were produced by immunoSEQ multiplex PCR, yet TCRdb's version contains in-frame clones alone and is incomplete. This table has about 360,000 clones, about nine tenths appearing once. This clonotype originated in a woman aged 18-29 years in good health and CMV-seronegative. The rearrangement uses TRBV27 and TRBJ1-2, with D possibly being TRBD1 (6 bases). The specimen sequenced was PBMCs. CDR3 sequence (DNA): TGTGCCAGCAGTTTATTGGGGGCAGGCTATGGCTACACCTTC. Protein sequence: CASSLLGAGYGYTF.